The clone carrying this T cell receptor beta chain has only a few counts. Its target is unknown. Germline V gene sequence: CDR1 SGHRS, CDR2 YFSETQ. The CDR3 sequence is 14 residues long. The J segment lost 3 bases and the V segment lost 5 bases, leaving 7 bases of the junction unmatched. This specimen belongs to a study of cytomegalovirus exposure and HLA in healthy donors. Study as a whole: Unique TCRs from HLA-typed donors, approximately 80 million of them, were held in an early data release.

The PCR had 60 Vbeta and 13 Jbeta primers. Assay: immunoSEQ multiplex PCR; the TCRdb copy retains only in-frame clones and omits some. The repertoire holds 150,000 to 200,000 clones, with more than 60% as singletons. Though probably carrying unrecorded immune exposures, donors were nominally healthy at sampling. Findings and caveats of the study: CMV serostatus was the sole immune exposure data available. In a later analysis, at a false discovery rate of 0.05, 15,000 to 20,000 TCR beta sequences matched HLA alleles.

This clonotype was sampled from a man aged 30 to 39 in good health and CMV-seropositive. The source material was PBMCs. The J gene is TRBJ1-1, the V gene TRBV5-1; 7 bases are a match to TRBD1. This CDR3 reads CASRTGTEHTEAFF. CDR3 coding DNA: TGCGCCAGCAGAACAGGGACAGAGCACACTGAAGCTTTCTTT.